This T cell receptor beta chain was sequenced during a study of blood T cell repertoires in COVID-19. Assay used: immunoSEQ multiplex PCR; TCRdb lists only in-frame clones, some missing. The sample has around 50,000 clones; approximately 93% are singletons. CDR3 size: 13 residues. V dropped 3 bases and J dropped 3; count of bases not matched to a gene: 2. CDR1 and CDR2 (germline): MNHEY, SMNVEV (reference sequence). V gene TRBV27 combines with J gene TRBJ2-7; 7 bases align to TRBD1. The sample was peripheral blood. The receptor was isolated from a man in his sixties with COVID-19, enrolled during active disease. The CDR3 coding sequence is TGTGCCAGCAGTTTTAGGGACAGCTACGAGCAGTACTTC. It codes for CASSFRDSYEQYF.